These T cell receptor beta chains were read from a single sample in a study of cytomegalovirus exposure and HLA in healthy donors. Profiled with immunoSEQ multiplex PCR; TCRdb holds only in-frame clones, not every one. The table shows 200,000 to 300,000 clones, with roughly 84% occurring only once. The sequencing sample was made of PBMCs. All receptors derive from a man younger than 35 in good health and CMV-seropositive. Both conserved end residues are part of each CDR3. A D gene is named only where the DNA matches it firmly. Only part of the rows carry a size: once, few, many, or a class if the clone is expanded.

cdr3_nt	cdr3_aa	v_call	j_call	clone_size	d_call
TGCGCCAGCAGCTTGTTGACAGGGGCGGAAAACACTGAAGCTTTCTTT	CASSLLTGAENTEAFF	TRBV5-1	TRBJ1-1	-	TRBD1
TGTGCCTGGAGCCCAACGTGGGGGGCTACTGAAGCTTTCTTT	CAWSPTWGATEAFF	TRBV30	TRBJ1-1	-	-
TGTGCCAGCAGCTTCCCCGGGACACCTAACCCGAACACTGAAGCTTTCTTT	CASSFPGTPNPNTEAFF	TRBV5-4	TRBJ1-1	-	-
TGCGCCAGCAGCCCCTCCGGTGGGACCTACGAGCAGTACTTC	CASSPSGGTYEQYF	TRBV5-1	TRBJ2-7	-	-
TGCGCCAGCAGCTTGGTAGAGGGTTACGAGCAGTACTTC	CASSLVEGYEQYF	TRBV5-1	TRBJ2-7	-	-
TGTGCCAGCAGTCGGACAGGGCAAGGCTACACCTTC	CASSRTGQGYTF	TRBV28	TRBJ1-2	-	TRBD1
TGTGCCACCGGACAGTTCTACGAGCAGTACTTC	CATGQFYEQYF	TRBV10-3	TRBJ2-7	-	-
TGTGCCAGCTCACCACCCCGGGACGACTATGGCTACACCTTC	CASSPPRDDYGYTF	TRBV18	TRBJ1-2	many	-
TGTGCCTGGAGTGAGCGGGGAAGTAGCGGGAGAAGAGATACGCAGTATTTT	CAWSERGSSGRRDTQYF	TRBV30	TRBJ2-3	-	TRBD2
TGTGCCAGCAGTTACTCCCAGGGGGCCTACGAGCAGTACTTC	CASSYSQGAYEQYF	TRBV6-5	TRBJ2-7	-	TRBD1
TGTGCCAGCAGCTTGGCCGTGGGAGCCAAAAACATTCAGTACTTC	CASSLAVGAKNIQYF	TRBV5-6	TRBJ2-4	-	-
TGTGCCAGCAGTTTATGGCCGCCACTAGCGGGAGCCTTTGGAGGCTACAATGAGCAGTTCTTC	CASSLWPPLAGAFGGYNEQFF	TRBV28	TRBJ2-1	-	TRBD2
TGTGCCAGCAGCTTATATGGGGCAGTAGTGGGGGAGCAGTACTTC	CASSLYGAVVGEQYF	TRBV7-2	TRBJ2-7	-	-
TGTGCCAGCATGACCCGGACAGCCCAAGAGACCCAGTACTTC	CASMTRTAQETQYF	TRBV2	TRBJ2-5	-	-
TGTGCCAGCAGCCGTTCCCTCGGGACTAGTTACGAGCAGTACTTC	CASSRSLGTSYEQYF	TRBV14	TRBJ2-7	-	TRBD2
TGTGCCAGCAGCCGCGAGGGTGACGTCCTGACTTTC	CASSREGDVLTF	TRBV13	TRBJ2-6	-	-
TGTGCCAGCAGTGGACAGAATAACTATGGCTACACCTTC	CASSGQNNYGYTF	TRBV6-1	TRBJ1-2	-	-
TGTGCCAGCAGCCCTCGGGAGGTCTGGTATGGCTACACCTTC	CASSPREVWYGYTF	TRBV7-2	TRBJ1-2	-	-
TGTGCCAGTAGGGGACTAGCGGGCACAGATACGCAGTATTTT	CASRGLAGTDTQYF	TRBV19	TRBJ2-3	-	TRBD2
TGTGCCAGCAGTACTCAGACAGCAGGCACCGGGGAGCTGTTTTTT	CASSTQTAGTGELFF	TRBV6-1	TRBJ2-2	few	-
TGTGCCAGCAGTTTTCTGTACAATGAGCAGTTCTTC	CASSFLYNEQFF	TRBV28	TRBJ2-1	-	-
TGCAGCGGTGGGGACAGGGACACTGAAGCTTTCTTT	CSGGDRDTEAFF	TRBV29-1	TRBJ1-1	-	TRBD1
TGCAGTGCTGGCAGACGGGTTGAAGCTTTCTTT	CSAGRRVEAFF	TRBV20-1	TRBJ1-1	-	-
TGTGCCAGCAGTGAAAGCACAGATACGCAGTATTTT	CASSESTDTQYF	TRBV2	TRBJ2-3	-	-
TGTGCCAGTAGTATATGGGGGGACAGGCTCTCTGGGGCCAACGTCCTGACTTTC	CASSIWGDRLSGANVLTF	TRBV19	TRBJ2-6	few	TRBD1
TGTGCCAGCAGCGCCCTAGGGGGGACGAACACTGAAGCTTTCTTT	CASSALGGTNTEAFF	TRBV9	TRBJ1-1	-	-
TGTGCCAGCAGTTTAGAGACAGGGTCGAATCAGCCCCAGCATTTT	CASSLETGSNQPQHF	TRBV28	TRBJ1-5	-	TRBD1
TGTGCCAGCAGTGAAGGGACAGGGGACCCTAAGGGCACCTTC	CASSEGTGDPKGTF	TRBV6-1	TRBJ1-2	-	TRBD1
TGTGCCAGCAGTTTCCCCCGCGGGAGCTGGTACGAGCAGTACTTC	CASSFPRGSWYEQYF	TRBV28	TRBJ2-7	-	TRBD2
TGTGCCAGCAGCAGGGGGGCTTCCGGGGAGCTGTTTTTT	CASSRGASGELFF	TRBV6-5	TRBJ2-2	-	-
TGTGCCAGCAGCCTCAACTCTGGGGCCAACGTCCTGACTTTC	CASSLNSGANVLTF	TRBV11-2	TRBJ2-6	-	-
TGTGCCAGCAGTCCTCGGGGAGGGGCGGTCTATGGCTACACCTTC	CASSPRGGAVYGYTF	TRBV28	TRBJ1-2	-	-
TGCGCCAGCAGCTTCGGGACTAGCGGGGGCTACGAGCAGTACTTC	CASSFGTSGGYEQYF	TRBV5-1	TRBJ2-7	-	TRBD2